These T cell receptor beta chains were read from a single sample in a study of T cells in Graves' hyperthyroidism and ophthalmopathy. TCRdb redid the calling of the multiplex PCR reads with MiXCR, one entry per CDR3 protein. The sample consists of under 350,000 distinct CDR3 sequences, roughly 23% of them appearing once. The sample comprised blood. Receptors were obtained from a woman aged 45-59 years with Graves' hyperthyroidism. CDR3s include the opening cysteine and the closing phenylalanine or tryptophan. A D gene is named only where the DNA matches it firmly. Not all rows give a size; the values are once, few, many and, for expanded clones, a class.

size: .; D: .; J: TRBJ2-1; V: TRBV5-1; CDR3: CASSESGNEQFF; DNA: TGCGCCAGCAGCGAGTCGGGGAATGAGCAGTTCTTC
size: many; D: .; J: TRBJ1-1; V: TRBV5-1; CDR3: CASSWWTGNTEAFF; DNA: TGCGCCAGCAGCTGGTGGACGGGGAACACTGAAGCTTTCTTT
size: .; D: .; J: TRBJ2-7; V: TRBV28; CDR3: CASSWAAFSYEQYF; DNA: TGTGCCAGCAGTTGGGCAGCTTTTTCCTACGAGCAGTACTTC
size: .; D: .; J: TRBJ2-1; V: TRBV5-1; CDR3: CASSLGRPEGYNEQFF; DNA: TGCGCCAGCAGCTTGGGACGGCCCGAAGGCTACAATGAGCAGTTCTTC
size: many; D: TRBD1; J: TRBJ2-3; V: TRBV10-3; CDR3: CAISDHGTGGGGVSTDTQYF; DNA: TGTGCCATCAGTGATCACGGGACAGGCGGCGGTGGGGTCAGCACAGATACGCAGTATTTT
size: many; D: .; J: TRBJ2-1; V: TRBV5-1; CDR3: CASSLGGGGYNEQFF; DNA: TGCGCCAGCAGCTTGGGCGGAGGGGGTTACAATGAGCAGTTCTTC
size: .; D: .; J: TRBJ2-7; V: TRBV3-1; CDR3: CASSRVGGATYEQYF; DNA: TGTGCCAGCAGCCGAGTAGGGGGAGCTACCTACGAGCAGTACTTC
size: few; D: TRBD1; J: TRBJ1-2; V: TRBV5-8; CDR3: CASNGDSLGNYGYTF; DNA: TGTGCCAGCAATGGGGACAGCTTGGGAAACTATGGCTACACCTTC
size: few; D: TRBD2; J: TRBJ2-1; V: TRBV6-1; CDR3: CARFPGLAGGAYNEQFF; DNA: TGTGCCAGATTTCCGGGACTAGCGGGAGGCGCCTACAATGAGCAGTTCTTC
size: many; D: TRBD1; J: TRBJ2-2; V: TRBV2; CDR3: CASRGGTGENTGELFF; DNA: TGTGCCAGCAGAGGCGGGACAGGGGAAAACACCGGGGAGCTGTTTTTT
size: .; D: .; J: TRBJ2-3; V: TRBV29-1; CDR3: CSVGRTVTDTQYF; DNA: TGCAGCGTTGGAAGGACTGTCACAGATACGCAGTATTTT
size: .; D: .; J: TRBJ1-6; V: TRBV19; CDR3: CASSAGTYNSPLHF; DNA: TGTGCCAGTAGTGCCGGGACATATAATTCACCCCTCCACTTT
size: .; D: TRBD1; J: TRBJ2-5; V: TRBV11-2; CDR3: CASSLRDRGGQETQYF; DNA: TGTGCCAGCAGCTTAAGGGACAGGGGGGGGCAAGAGACCCAGTACTTC
size: many; D: TRBD1; J: TRBJ2-5; V: TRBV18; CDR3: CASSPPGQAVLVTQYF; DNA: TGTGCCAGCTCACCACCGGGACAGGCTGTTTTGGTGACCCAGTACTTC
size: .; D: TRBD2; J: TRBJ2-4; V: TRBV7-6; CDR3: CASSSIFAGGSVQYF; DNA: TGTGCCAGCAGCTCTATATTTGCGGGAGGGTCTGTTCAGTACTTC
size: .; D: .; J: TRBJ1-4; V: TRBV5-8; CDR3: CASSLAQVWGEKLFF; DNA: TGTGCCAGCAGCTTGGCCCAGGTGTGGGGCGAAAAACTGTTTTTT
size: many; D: TRBD2; J: TRBJ2-3; V: TRBV2; CDR3: CASSGGEGYTDTQYF; DNA: TGTGCCAGCAGTGGGGGGGAGGGATACACAGATACGCAGTATTTT
size: many; D: .; J: TRBJ1-6; V: TRBV20-1; CDR3: CSAGVRGGQHSPLHF; DNA: TGCAGTGCGGGGGTCCGGGGAGGTCAACATTCACCCCTCCACTTT
size: .; D: .; J: TRBJ2-7; V: TRBV5-1; CDR3: CASSLDGRYEQYF; DNA: TGCGCCAGCAGCTTGGACGGGAGATACGAGCAGTACTTC
size: many; D: .; J: TRBJ1-1; V: TRBV6-1; CDR3: CASSERLSKAEAFF; DNA: TGTGCCAGCAGTGAAAGGCTATCAAAGGCTGAAGCTTTCTTT
size: many; D: .; J: TRBJ2-7; V: TRBV10-3; CDR3: CATRDSGSYEQYF; DNA: TGTGCCACGAGGGATTCAGGGTCCTACGAGCAGTACTTC
size: .; D: TRBD2; J: TRBJ2-3; V: TRBV6-9; CDR3: CASSSLAGGITDTQYF; DNA: TGTGCCAGCAGTTCTCTAGCGGGAGGAATCACAGATACGCAGTATTTT